Shown below are 10 T cell receptor beta chains from a single sample sequenced in a study of T cell repertoires in cytomegalovirus infection. TCRdb ran MiXCR on the reads and lists one entry per CDR3 protein. The repertoire has 200,000 to 300,000 distinct CDR3 sequences, about 12% of them found once; the top ten carry about 1.5%. Input material: PBMCs. The receptors originated from a human donor in good health (CMV status not recorded). Some clones in this sample may be carry-over from other donors' samples.

In its sample, this clonotype was seen many times. The rearrangement uses TRBV11-3 and TRBJ2-3, with 9 bases that match TRBD2. Per the germline V gene, CDR1 is SGHNT and CDR2 is YENEEA. The CDR3 runs 15 residues. The trim removed 2 bases at V and 2 bases at J, leaving 2 bases unmatched. The CDR3 DNA is TGTGCCAGCAGCTTACTAGCGGGAAACACAGATACGCAGTATTTT. Translation: CASSLLAGNTDTQYF.

The table lists this clonotype with many counts. The chain combines TRBV7-2 with TRBJ1-2, with 8 bases that match TRBD1. The trim removed 5 bases at V and 6 bases at J, leaving 5 bases unmatched. Per the germline V gene, CDR1 is SGHTA and CDR2 is FQGNSA. There are 13 residues in the CDR3. Here the CDR3 reads CASSLDRGHGYTF. The DNA of the CDR3 is TGTGCCAGCAGCCTCGACAGGGGCCATGGCTACACCTTC.

This clonotype showed up many times. The J gene is TRBJ2-3, the V gene TRBV7-3, with D perhaps matching TRBD2 (6 bases). The CDR3 is 16 residues long. Per germline, CDR1 SGHTA and CDR2 FQGTGA. Trimming removed 1 base at V and 3 bases at J, with 14 bases between. The CDR3 region has the DNA TGTGCCAGCAGCTTAATGGGGGGAGCGGAAACAGATACGCAGTATTTT. Translated, it gives CASSLMGGAETDTQYF.

This clonotype showed up many times. The genes are TRBV7-2 and TRBJ2-1; 11 bases are shared with TRBD2. Germline V gives CDR1 SGHTA, CDR2 FQGNSA. The V segment lost 4 bases and the J segment 7 bases; nucleotides outside the gene matches: 9. The CDR3 covers 16 residues. The CDR3 DNA follows: TGTGCCAGCAGCTCGACTAGCGGGGATATTAGGAATGAGCAGTTCTTC. It yields the protein CASSSTSGDIRNEQFF.

This clonotype has a count of ten or more. The chain joins TRBV7-8 to TRBJ2-1, with a tentative D call TRBD2 (7 bases). The CDR3 loop spans 16 amino acids. V was cut by 1 base and J by 3 bases, with 13 bases left in between. Germline-derived CDR1 and CDR2 are SGHVS and FQNEAQ. The CDR3 DNA reads TGTGCCAGCAGCTTAGTGGCGGGGGACATCTACAATGAGCAGTTCTTC. Encoded protein: CASSLVAGDIYNEQFF.

This chain uses TRBV4-2 with TRBJ2-5, with TRBD2 identical over 9 bases. J lost 5 bases, V lost 0 bases, and 10 bases had no gene match. The CDR3 sequence is 17 residues long. The V gene's germline CDR1 is LGHNA and CDR2 YNFKEQ. The CDR3 sequence: CASSQDARREGHETQYF. The CDR3 region has the DNA TGTGCCAGCAGCCAAGATGCAAGGCGGGAGGGCCACGAGACCCAGTACTTC.

At least ten counts were recorded for this clonotype. V gene TRBV7-2 combines with J gene TRBJ2-5, with TRBD2 identical over 7 bases. This CDR3 has 15 residues. The V gene end was trimmed by 4 bases and the J gene end by 4 bases; junction bases not matched to a gene: 9. Per germline, CDR1 SGHTA and CDR2 FQGNSA. This chain's CDR3 is CASSSSLAASETQYF. In DNA, the CDR3 is TGTGCCAGCAGCTCCTCCCTAGCGGCATCAGAGACCCAGTACTTC.

This clonotype turned up a few times. The chain couples TRBV7-9 to TRBJ2-1; 9 nucleotides line up with TRBD2. V lost 4 bases, J lost 8 bases, and 9 bases stayed unmatched. The CDR3 spans 15 residues. The germline V gene encodes CDR1 SEHNR and CDR2 FQNEAQ (reference sequence). CDR3 nucleotides: TGTGCCAGCAGCTCGACCGGGACTAGCTTGGATGAGCAGTTCTTC. It yields the protein CASSSTGTSLDEQFF.

V and J are TRBV18 and TRBJ2-3; the D is unclear. This CDR3 region has 15 residues. In germline, CDR1 is KGHSH, CDR2 LQKENI. With 3 bases removed from V and 2 bases from J, the gap between germline ends came to 12 bases. The CDR3 reads CASSPGAGPTDTQYF. As DNA, the CDR3 is TGTGCCAGCTCACCCGGCGCAGGCCCCACAGATACGCAGTATTTT.

This clonotype showed up many times. This chain links TRBV7-2 with TRBJ2-5; D not certain. Germline lookup yields CDR1 SGHTA and CDR2 FQGNSA. V was clipped by 5 bases and J by 2 bases, with 15 bases between them. CDR3 length equals 15 residues. CDR3 region: CASSPGFGSQETQYF. The CDR3 DNA sequence: TGTGCCAGCAGCCCCGGATTTGGGTCGCAAGAGACCCAGTACTTC. The variable domain in full, completed from reference TRBV7-2 and TRBJ2-5, reads GAGVSQSPSNKVTEKGKDVELRCDPISGHTALYWYRQSLGQGLEFLIYFQGNSAPDKSGLPSDRFSAERTGGSVSTLTIQRTQQEDSAVYLCASSPGFGSQETQYFGPGTRLLVL.